This TCR beta chain emerged from a study of blood T cell repertoires in COVID-19. In the study overall: Samples taken during acute and convalescent COVID-19 were collected in the United States, Italy and Spain. The cDNA or gDNA used as material had been derived from T cells, B-cell-depleted T cells, or PBMCs.

The CDR3 is 17 amino acids. Trimming removed 1 base from V and 1 base from J, with 17 bases in between. Germline V gene sequence: CDR1 PRHDT, CDR2 FYEKMQ (reference sequence). In the original processing: How many nucleated cells were present was estimated from reference gene primer amplification. Some clones are missing from TCRdb's copy, which holds only in-frame ones; the method was immunoSEQ multiplex PCR. The V and J calls and clone size come from that table; D and trimming were worked out from the DNA. The data show 270,000 or so clones, with roughly 85% seen just once and 3.1% held by the top ten.

This receptor was taken from a woman between 18 and 29 years old with acute or convalescent COVID-19. The genes are TRBV13 and TRBJ2-7, with a weak D call TRBD2 (6 bases). The sample consisted of peripheral blood. The DNA of the CDR3 is TGTGCCAGCAGCTTAGAGGGTTGGGGGACTGGGTCCTACGAGCAGTACTTC. Translation: CASSLEGWGTGSYEQYF. The full variable domain, with the rest looked up from reference TRBV13 and TRBJ2-7, is AAGVIQSPRHLIKEKRETATLKCYPIPRHDTVYWYQQGPGQDPQFLISFYEKMQSDKGSIPDRFSAQQFSDYHSELNMSSLELGDSALYFCASSLEGWGTGSYEQYFGPGTRLTVT.